This TCR beta chain is drawn from a study of blood T cell repertoires in COVID-19. Background on the study: Donors in the United States, Italy and Spain gave samples during acute or convalescent COVID-19. PBMCs, B-cell-depleted T cells, or T cells were the source of the cDNA or gDNA that made up the material.

The germline gives CDR1 SEHNR, CDR2 FQNEAQ (reference sequence). This CDR3 has 13 amino acids. Trimming removed 7 bases from V and 3 bases from J, with 12 bases in between. Authors' data handling: Nucleated cell counts were estimated from reference gene primer amplification. TCRdb's table, derived via immunoSEQ multiplex PCR, lists solely in-frame clones and lacks some. That table gives V, J and clone size, and the DNA gave D and trimming. The sample has just over 150,000 clones, around 82% seen once. Seattle's cohort entered during active infection and was followed longitudinally. The clonotype was recovered from a woman aged 40 to 50 with COVID-19, enrolled during active disease. The V gene is TRBV7-9, the J gene TRBJ1-1, with D tentatively TRBD1 (5 bases). Sequencing was carried out using peripheral blood. The CDR3 nucleotides are TGTGCCAGCATCGCGGGGCTCGACACTGAAGCTTTCTTT. It codes for CASIAGLDTEAFF.